This entry describes one T cell receptor (beta chain). Trimming removed 0 bases at V and 5 bases at J, with 23 bases between. Germline V gene lookup returns CDR1 LGHNT and CDR2 FRNRAP. CDR3 size: 19 residues. TCRdb's copy holds only in-frame clones and misses some; the assay was immunoSEQ multiplex PCR. The table shows 75,000 to 95,000 clones, with 85% to 95% occurring only once. These data come from a study of control samples from healthy donors and cancer patients. The source is a woman in her 30s in good health. This chain links TRBV12-5 with TRBJ1-5, with D tentatively TRBD1 (6 bases). The sequencing sample was made of blood. The DNA of the CDR3 is TGTGCTAGTGGTTTGGTATACGGGGGCAGCCCCTATAGGGATCAGCCCCAGCATTTT. It yields the protein CASGLVYGGSPYRDQPQHF.